This T cell receptor (beta chain) comes out of a study of shared clonotypes between healthy human individuals. Per germline, CDR1 SGHVS and CDR2 FQNEAQ. There are 13 residues in the CDR3. Trimming shortened V by 1 base and J by 1 base, and 2 bases separated the two germline ends. With regard to this clone: With a much larger clone just one base away, this may be a read error. Other DNA sequences from this sample encode an identical CDR3 as well.

The authors distributed each subset's genomic DNA evenly over several immunoSEQ plates. Assay used: immunoSEQ multiplex PCR; TCRdb lists only in-frame clones, some missing. The sample comprises 950,000 to 1,100,000 clones, 65% to 75% of which are singletons, and about 1.5% rests with the top ten. This rearrangement joins TRBV7-8 to TRBJ1-5; D uncertain. This clonotype originated in a man younger than 30 in good health. The sequenced sample consisted of memory CD4+ T cells sorted from blood. Subset described: CD45RA-negative fraction. CDR3 loop: CASSLDSNQPQHF. CDR3 nucleotides: TGTGCCAGCAGCTTAGACAGCAATCAGCCCCAGCATTTT.